This T cell receptor (beta chain) was found in a study of technical replicates of blood from a handful of donors. CDR1 is LNHDA and CDR2 is SQIVND in the germline V gene (reference sequence). The CDR3 sequence is 13 residues long. V was cut by 3 bases and J by 5 bases, with 8 bases left in between. Sequenced by immunoSEQ multiplex PCR; TCRdb stores in-frame clones only, minus some. The profile shows tens of thousands of clones, 85% to 95% of them singletons. J is TRBJ1-5 and V is TRBV19; D is unresolved. The clonotype originates from a human donor in good health. Material: T cells isolated from PBMCs. The CDR3 DNA follows: TGTGCCAGTAGTATCGCGGGATATCAGCCCCAGCATTTT. Translating it yields CASSIAGYQPQHF.